The rows below give T cell receptor beta chains drawn from one sample of a study of CD8+CD57+ T cells in acquired aplastic anemia. MiXCR was run by TCRdb on the reads, yielding one entry per CDR3 protein. The table lists approximately 300,000 distinct CDR3 sequences, approximately 58% of them singletons, with 1.3% in the top ten. Material: sorted CD4+, CD8+, or CD8+CD57+ T cells (not recorded which) from PBMCs. These receptors originate from a human donor with aplastic anemia. The CDR3 runs from the conserved cysteine through the conserved F or W. Each record gives: J gene, CDR3 length, clone size, V gene, D gene, CDR3 protein, CDR3 DNA. The D gene is left open where the match is weak. Not every row has a clone size; where given, it reads once, few, many or a size class.

TRBJ2-7 14 many TRBV3-1 TRBD2 CASSPPSGLYEQYF TGTGCCAGCAGCCCCCCTAGCGGACTCTACGAGCAGTACTTC
TRBJ1-2 12 . TRBV15 . CATSTAGRGYTF TGTGCCACCAGCACGGCGGGGCGCGGCTACACCTTC
TRBJ2-1 17 . TRBV2 . CASSVPRLTGFRDEQFF TGTGCCAGCAGTGTCCCTAGACTGACGGGATTCAGGGATGAGCAGTTCTTC
TRBJ2-1 15 . TRBV29-1 . CSVEDRASSYNEQFF TGCAGCGTTGAAGATAGGGCTAGCTCCTACAATGAGCAGTTCTTC
TRBJ2-5 12 . TRBV10-2 . CAIEQGAETQYF TGCGCCATAGAACAGGGAGCGGAGACCCAGTACTTC
TRBJ1-3 18 . TRBV10-3 TRBD1 CAISGSVPGGGSGNTIYF TGTGCCATCAGTGGGTCAGTCCCAGGGGGGGGCTCTGGAAACACCATATATTTT
TRBJ1-4 16 . TRBV24-1 TRBD1 CATSESPGQGGEKLFF TGTGCCACCAGTGAATCCCCGGGACAGGGGGGTGAAAAACTGTTTTTT
TRBJ2-3 16 . TRBV29-1 TRBD2 CSVGRTETSGSDTQYF TGCAGCGTTGGGCGGACCGAGACTAGCGGGAGTGATACGCAGTATTTT
TRBJ2-1 16 . TRBV4-3 . CASSQDTGLPGNEQFF TGCGCCAGCAGCCAAGATACGGGGCTCCCAGGCAATGAGCAGTTCTTC
TRBJ1-1 15 . TRBV12-3/TRBV12-4 . CASSLSGGGTGEAFF TGTGCCAGCAGTTTAAGCGGGGGTGGAACAGGTGAAGCTTTCTTT
TRBJ2-5 15 . TRBV15 TRBD2 CATSSPGGIQETQYF TGTGCCACCAGCAGTCCCGGGGGGATTCAAGAGACCCAGTACTTC
TRBJ1-5 12 . TRBV7-2 . CDSSVDLRPQHF TGTGACAGCAGCGTTGACCTTCGACCCCAGCATTTT
TRBJ1-1 17 . TRBV7-2 . CASSSDGPMTGGTEAFF TGTGCCAGCAGCTCAGACGGACCGATGACTGGGGGTACTGAAGCTTTCTTT
TRBJ2-2 17 . TRBV7-9 . CASSLNGGQGGNGELFF TGTGCCAGCAGCTTAAACGGCGGGCAGGGTGGGAACGGGGAGCTGTTTTTT
TRBJ1-2 15 . TRBV10-3 . CAIRQDLTGTYGYTF TGTGCCATCAGACAGGATCTGACAGGTACCTATGGCTACACCTTC
TRBJ1-1 16 . TRBV2 . CASMGAGAGRNTEAFF TGTGCCAGCATGGGGGCAGGGGCCGGACGAAACACTGAAGCTTTCTTT
TRBJ2-5 9 . TRBV2 . CASGSPQYF TGTGCCAGCGGCTCGCCCCAGTACTTC
TRBJ2-4 13 . TRBV7-8 TRBD1 CASSWTGQGTRYF TGTGCCAGCAGCTGGACGGGACAGGGAACTCGGTACTTC
TRBJ1-1 12 many TRBV2 . CASNDRFSEAFF TGTGCCAGCAATGATAGGTTCTCTGAAGCTTTCTTT
TRBJ1-6 15 many TRBV2 . CASTTMTGYNSPLHF TGTGCCAGCACTACGATGACAGGCTATAATTCACCCCTCCACTTT
TRBJ1-6 16 many TRBV5-1 . CASSLDPGVIYSPLHF TGCGCCAGCAGCTTGGATCCGGGGGTAATCTACTCACCCCTCCACTTT
TRBJ1-5 15 many TRBV7-2 . CASSLEGYSNQPQHF TGTGCCAGCAGCTTAGAAGGGTATAGCAATCAGCCCCAGCATTTT
TRBJ2-2 13 . TRBV12-3/TRBV12-4 . CASSSIGTGELFF TGTGCCAGCAGTTCTATAGGGACCGGGGAGCTGTTTTTT
TRBJ1-2 20 . TRBV5-4 TRBD1 CASSLARRWAGGVDNYGYTF TGTGCCAGCAGCTTAGCGCGTAGGTGGGCAGGGGGTGTAGATAACTATGGCTACACCTTC
TRBJ1-2 14 once TRBV19 TRBD1 CASSTLTGGSGYTF TGTGCCAGTAGTACCCTTACAGGGGGCAGTGGCTACACCTTC
TRBJ2-2 17 many TRBV6-5 . CASSYSTAQSNTGELFF TGTGCCAGCAGTTACTCGACAGCCCAATCGAACACCGGGGAGCTGTTTTTT
TRBJ2-7 14 . TRBV7-2 . CASSHMTVGYEQYF TGTGCCAGCAGCCATATGACTGTCGGCTACGAGCAGTACTTC
TRBJ1-6 13 many TRBV9 . CASSVVFNSPLHF TGTGCCAGCAGCGTAGTTTTTAATTCACCCCTCCACTTT
TRBJ2-2 13 . TRBV7-3 . CASSPFSPGELFF TGTGCCAGCAGCCCATTCTCGCCCGGGGAGCTGTTTTTT
TRBJ2-1 16 . TRBV19 . CATQFGDDSSYNEQFF TGTGCCACCCAATTCGGGGACGACAGCTCCTACAATGAGCAGTTCTTC
TRBJ1-6 15 . TRBV5-1 TRBD1 CASSRQGQGGSPLHF TGCGCCAGCAGCCGACAGGGACAGGGGGGGTCACCCCTCCACTTT
TRBJ2-4 15 many TRBV12-3/TRBV12-4 . CASSLESGTKNIQYF TGTGCCAGCAGTTTAGAGTCGGGGACGAAAAACATTCAGTACTTC
TRBJ2-1 16 . TRBV14 TRBD2 CASSPAGLAGGHEQFF TGTGCCAGCAGTCCAGCCGGACTAGCGGGAGGCCATGAGCAGTTCTTC
TRBJ2-7 15 many TRBV5-1 TRBD2 CASSLELAGAYEQYF TGCGCCAGCAGCTTGGAACTAGCGGGGGCCTACGAGCAGTACTTC
TRBJ1-3 14 once TRBV6-2/TRBV6-3 TRBD1 CASSPRTGSNTIYF TGTGCCAGCAGCCCACGGACAGGGTCAAACACCATATATTTT
TRBJ2-7 14 . TRBV13 . CASSLRDPWDEQYF TGTGCCAGCAGCTTAAGGGACCCTTGGGACGAGCAGTACTTC
TRBJ2-3 14 few TRBV7-8 . CASSLRVAPDTQYF TGTGCCAGCAGCTTACGGGTAGCTCCAGATACGCAGTATTTT
TRBJ1-4 13 once TRBV20-1 . CSGEGDRLEKLFF TGCAGTGGAGAAGGGGATCGTCTTGAAAAACTGTTTTTT
TRBJ2-1 19 many TRBV5-6 . CASSGRDKASFRSDNEQFF TGTGCCAGCAGCGGCCGGGACAAGGCTTCTTTTAGGTCGGACAATGAGCAGTTCTTC
TRBJ2-2 15 . TRBV7-2 . CASQPRRSNTGELFF TGTGCCAGCCAACCGAGGCGGTCGAACACCGGGGAGCTGTTTTTT
TRBJ1-6 13 many TRBV7-8 . CASSLAVMAPLHF TGTGCCAGCAGCCTAGCCGTGATGGCTCCCCTCCACTTT
TRBJ2-1 14 . TRBV24-1 . CATSQGGGYNEQFF TGTGCCACCAGTCAAGGAGGGGGTTACAATGAGCAGTTCTTC
TRBJ1-2 13 many TRBV10-3 TRBD1 CAIRGTGASGYTF TGTGCCATCAGGGGTACAGGGGCTTCTGGCTACACCTTC
TRBJ1-4 16 . TRBV5-1 TRBD1 CASSVQGATTNEKLFF TGCGCCAGCAGCGTACAGGGGGCCACAACTAATGAAAAACTGTTTTTT
TRBJ1-2 17 . TRBV7-9 . CASSFPADRSTNYGYTF TGTGCCAGCAGCTTCCCCGCAGACAGATCTACTAACTATGGCTACACCTTC
TRBJ2-3 14 many TRBV20-1 TRBD2 CSASRESGTDTQYF TGCAGTGCATCGCGGGAGTCCGGCACAGATACGCAGTATTTT
TRBJ2-4 17 . TRBV10-3 TRBD2 CAISGSVAGGTKNIQYF TGTGCCATCAGTGGTTCCGTCGCGGGGGGGACCAAAAACATTCAGTACTTC
TRBJ1-1 15 . TRBV7-9 . CASSLGGPLVTEAFF TGTGCCAGCAGCTTGGGGGGGCCCTTGGTCACTGAAGCTTTCTTT
TRBJ2-7 15 many TRBV6-1 . CASSDWGRRTYEQYF TGTGCCAGCAGTGACTGGGGGCGCCGAACCTACGAGCAGTACTTC
TRBJ2-2 13 . TRBV7-8 . CASSPRTGGELFF TGTGCCAGCAGCCCCCGGACGGGCGGGGAGCTGTTTTTT
TRBJ1-1 13 many TRBV6-5 . CASSQDRDTEAFF TGTGCCAGCAGCCAAGACAGAGACACTGAAGCTTTCTTT
TRBJ2-3 16 . TRBV2 TRBD2 CASRPSGSHDTDTQYF TGTGCCAGCAGGCCTAGCGGGAGTCACGACACAGATACGCAGTATTTT
TRBJ1-3 17 . TRBV29-1 . CSVEDPFGTDYGNTIYF TGCAGCGTTGAAGATCCATTCGGGACGGACTATGGAAACACCATATATTTT
TRBJ2-7 15 . TRBV9 TRBD2 CASSVGASGSYERYF TGTGCCAGCAGCGTAGGGGCTAGCGGGAGTTACGAGCGGTACTTC